One TCR beta chain is described in this entry. The antigen is not known. This record comes from a study of cytomegalovirus exposure and HLA in healthy donors. The PCR made use of 60 Vbeta and 13 Jbeta primers. TCRdb's table, derived via immunoSEQ multiplex PCR, lists solely in-frame clones and lacks some. The sample includes about 270,000 clones, about 75% of them seen just once. Study-level results: Clonal expansion was found to be greater in HLA-associated TCR beta chains than in equally common others in a later analysis. Later, an analysis found that common viral pathogens appeared to be linked with several of the most significant clusters.

Input material: PBMCs. The receptor was derived from a female donor in good health and CMV-seronegative.

CDR3 sequence: CASSTQWPEAFF. The CDR3 bases are TGTGCCAGTAGTACACAGTGGCCCGAAGCTTTCTTT. V usage is TRBV19 and J usage is TRBJ1-1, with D unresolved. The CDR3 runs to 12 residues. Germline V gene data show CDR1 as LNHDA and CDR2 as SQIVND (reference sequence). V lost 4 bases and J lost 8, with 11 bases in between.